This T cell receptor beta chain was captured by sequencing in a study of CD8 T cells in ankylosing spondylitis. Whole-study findings and limits: Disease-linked clones were found to be CD8+ and relatively rare in peripheral blood. Reports of some motif variants in reactive arthritis synovial fluid and blood predate this one. Reports say disease-linked clones showed up significantly more in matched ankylosing spondylitis synovial fluid. What appeared characteristic of ankylosing spondylitis blood was a TCR beta motif of several highly homologous variants.

As to this clonotype: What it binds is unknown.

Making the TCR beta libraries involved quantitative 5'-RACE with molecular barcodes. TCRdb re-derived calls from the 5' RACE reads in MiXCR, one entry per CDR3 protein. The table records around 430,000 distinct CDR3 sequences, roughly 15% of them present only once. V was trimmed by 6 bases and J by 0 bases, leaving 8 bases between them. Germline V gene sequence: CDR1 SEHNR, CDR2 FQNEAQ (reference sequence). The CDR3 is 13 residues long. This TCR was sampled from a male donor with ankylosing spondylitis. The source material was blood, either unsorted or a sorted T cell fraction (not recorded which). The rearrangement joins TRBV7-9 to TRBJ2-5; D gene ambiguous. CDR3 DNA sequence: TGTGCCAGCAGTACTCTGTACCAAGAGACCCAGTACTTC. Its protein is CASSTLYQETQYF.